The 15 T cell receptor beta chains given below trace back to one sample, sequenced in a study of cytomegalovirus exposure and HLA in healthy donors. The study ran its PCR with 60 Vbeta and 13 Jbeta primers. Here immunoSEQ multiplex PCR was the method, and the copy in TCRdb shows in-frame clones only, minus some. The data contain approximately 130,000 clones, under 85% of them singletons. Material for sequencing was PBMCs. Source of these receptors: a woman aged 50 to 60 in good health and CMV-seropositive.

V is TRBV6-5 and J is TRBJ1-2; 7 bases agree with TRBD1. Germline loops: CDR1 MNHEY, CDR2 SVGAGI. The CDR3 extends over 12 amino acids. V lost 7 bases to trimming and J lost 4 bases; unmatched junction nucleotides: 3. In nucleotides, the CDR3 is TGTGCCAGCACCTACAGGGGCTATGGCTACACCTTC. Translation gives CASTYRGYGYTF.

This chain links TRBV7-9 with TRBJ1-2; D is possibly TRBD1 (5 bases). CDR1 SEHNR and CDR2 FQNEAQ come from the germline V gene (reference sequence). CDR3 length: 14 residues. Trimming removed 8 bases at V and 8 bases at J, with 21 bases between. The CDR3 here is CASWGGIGGAGYTF. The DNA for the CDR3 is TGTGCCAGCTGGGGAGGCATAGGAGGGGCAGGCTACACCTTC.

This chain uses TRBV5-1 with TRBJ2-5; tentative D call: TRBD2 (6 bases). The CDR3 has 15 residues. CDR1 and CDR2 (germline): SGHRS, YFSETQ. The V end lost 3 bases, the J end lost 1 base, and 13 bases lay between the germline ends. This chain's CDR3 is CASSWGTGSQETQYF. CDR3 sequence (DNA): TGCGCCAGCAGCTGGGGGACTGGGAGCCAAGAGACCCAGTACTTC. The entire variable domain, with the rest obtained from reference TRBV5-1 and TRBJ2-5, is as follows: KAGVTQTPRYLIKTRGQQVTLSCSPISGHRSVSWYQQTPGQGLQFLFEYFSETQRNKGNFPGRFSGRQFSNSRSEMNVSTLELGDSALYLCASSWGTGSQETQYFGPGTRLLVL.

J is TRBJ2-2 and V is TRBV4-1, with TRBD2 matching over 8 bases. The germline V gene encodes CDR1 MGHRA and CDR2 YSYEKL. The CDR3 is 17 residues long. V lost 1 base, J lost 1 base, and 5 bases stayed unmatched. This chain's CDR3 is CASSQGAGGGNTGELFF. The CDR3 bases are TGCGCCAGCAGCCAAGGGGCCGGGGGGGGGAACACCGGGGAGCTGTTTTTT.

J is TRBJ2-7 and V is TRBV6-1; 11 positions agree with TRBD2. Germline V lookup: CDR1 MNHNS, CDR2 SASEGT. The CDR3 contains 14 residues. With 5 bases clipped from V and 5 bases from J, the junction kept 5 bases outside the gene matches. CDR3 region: CASSMTSGNDEQYF. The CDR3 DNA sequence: TGTGCCAGCAGTATGACTAGCGGGAATGACGAGCAGTACTTC.

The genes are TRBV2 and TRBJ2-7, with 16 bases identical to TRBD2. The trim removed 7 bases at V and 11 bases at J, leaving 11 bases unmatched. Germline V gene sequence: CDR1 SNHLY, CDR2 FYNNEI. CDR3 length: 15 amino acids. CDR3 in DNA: TGTGCCAGCACCGCGGAGGGACTAGCGGGAGGGTGGGAGTACTTC. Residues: CASTAEGLAGGWEYF.

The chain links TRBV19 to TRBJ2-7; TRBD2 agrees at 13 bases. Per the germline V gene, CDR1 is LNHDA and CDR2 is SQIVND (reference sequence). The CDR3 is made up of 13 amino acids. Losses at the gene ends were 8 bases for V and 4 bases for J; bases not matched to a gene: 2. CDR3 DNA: TGTGCCAGTGGGACTAGCGGGATTTACGAGCAGTACTTC. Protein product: CASGTSGIYEQYF.

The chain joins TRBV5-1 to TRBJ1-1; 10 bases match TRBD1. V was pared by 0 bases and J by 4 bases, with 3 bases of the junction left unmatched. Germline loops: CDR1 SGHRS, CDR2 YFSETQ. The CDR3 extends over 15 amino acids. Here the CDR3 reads CASSLEGQGSTEAFF. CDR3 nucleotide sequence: TGCGCCAGCAGCTTGGAGGGACAGGGGTCCACTGAAGCTTTCTTT.

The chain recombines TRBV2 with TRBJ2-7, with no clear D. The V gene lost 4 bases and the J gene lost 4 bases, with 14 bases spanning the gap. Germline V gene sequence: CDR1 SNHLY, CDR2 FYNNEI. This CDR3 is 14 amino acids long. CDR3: CASSGVRGWYEQYF. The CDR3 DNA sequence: TGTGCCAGCAGTGGGGTCCGAGGTTGGTACGAGCAGTACTTC. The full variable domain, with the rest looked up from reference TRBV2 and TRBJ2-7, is EPEVTQTPSHQVTQMGQEVILRCVPISNHLYFYWYRQILGQKVEFLVSFYNNEISEKSEIFDDQFSVERPDGSNFTLKIRSTKLEDSAMYFCASSGVRGWYEQYFGPGTRLTVT.

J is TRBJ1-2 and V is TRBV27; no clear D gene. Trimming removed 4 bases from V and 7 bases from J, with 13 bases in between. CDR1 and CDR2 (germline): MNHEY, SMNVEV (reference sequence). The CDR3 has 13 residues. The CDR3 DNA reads TGTGCCAGCAGTTCCGGTGCGTTTCGTGGCTACACCTTC. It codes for CASSSGAFRGYTF.

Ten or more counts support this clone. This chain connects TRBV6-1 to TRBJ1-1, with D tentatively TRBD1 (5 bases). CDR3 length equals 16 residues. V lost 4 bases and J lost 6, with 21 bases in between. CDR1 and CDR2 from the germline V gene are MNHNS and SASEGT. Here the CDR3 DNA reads TGTGCCAGCAGTGGCCAAGGCGGGGCCTGGGTGGCTGAAGCTTTCTTT. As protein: CASSGQGGAWVAEAFF.

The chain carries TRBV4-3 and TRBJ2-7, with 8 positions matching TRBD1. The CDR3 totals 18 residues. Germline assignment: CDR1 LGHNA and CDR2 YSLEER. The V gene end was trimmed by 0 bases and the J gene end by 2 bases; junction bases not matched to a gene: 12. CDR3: CASSQDFGFTGGTYEQYF. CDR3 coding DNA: TGCGCCAGCAGCCAAGATTTCGGGTTTACAGGGGGAACCTACGAGCAGTACTTC.

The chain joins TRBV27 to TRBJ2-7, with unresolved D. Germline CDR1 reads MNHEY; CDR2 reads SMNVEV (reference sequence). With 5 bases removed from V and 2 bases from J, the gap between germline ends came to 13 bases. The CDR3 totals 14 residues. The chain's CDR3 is CASSPTEVAYEQYF. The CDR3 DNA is TGTGCCAGCAGTCCGACCGAGGTGGCCTACGAGCAGTACTTC.

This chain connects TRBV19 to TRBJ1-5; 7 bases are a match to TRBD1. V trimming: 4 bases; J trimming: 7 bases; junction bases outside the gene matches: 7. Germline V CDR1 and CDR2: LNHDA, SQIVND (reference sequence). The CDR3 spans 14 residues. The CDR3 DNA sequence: TGTGCCAGTAGTAGAGGGGGCCAGGGCCAGCCCCAGCATTTT. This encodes CASSRGGQGQPQHF. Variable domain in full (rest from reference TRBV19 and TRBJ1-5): DGGITQSPKYLFRKEGQNVTLSCEQNLNHDAMYWYRQDPGQGLRLIYYSQIVNDFQKGDIAEGYSVSREKKESFPLTVTSAQKNPTAFYLCASSRGGQGQPQHFGDGTRLSIL.

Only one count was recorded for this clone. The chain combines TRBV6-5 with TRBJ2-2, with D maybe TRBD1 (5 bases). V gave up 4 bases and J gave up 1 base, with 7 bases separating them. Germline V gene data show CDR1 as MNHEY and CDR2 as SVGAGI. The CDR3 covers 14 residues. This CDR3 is CASSSGWNTGELFF. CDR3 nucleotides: TGTGCCAGCAGTTCAGGGTGGAACACCGGGGAGCTGTTTTTT.